This entry describes one T cell receptor (beta chain). Assay used: immunoSEQ multiplex PCR; TCRdb lists only in-frame clones, some missing. The table has more than 10,000 clones, approximately 90% seen once. This entry is derived from a study of untreated major depressive disorder. What was sequenced was CD4+ T cells from PBMCs. The receptor's source is a woman in her thirties with major depressive disorder.

CDR3 residues: CASAVRPSGMGSTDTQYF. The CDR3 DNA sequence: TGTGCCAGCGCGGTGAGACCTAGCGGGATGGGCTCCACAGATACGCAGTATTTT. The chain links TRBV2 to TRBJ2-3; 9 bases align to TRBD2. CDR1 is SNHLY and CDR2 is FYNNEI in the germline V gene. Losses at the gene ends were 8 bases for V and 2 bases for J; bases not matched to a gene: 17. CDR3 length: 18 residues.